Below, one T cell receptor (beta chain) is given with its context. The antigen is not known. This record comes from a study of radiation and T cells in renal cell carcinoma. General study findings and limits: Top tumor clonotypes rose in blood 2 weeks post-radiation, then contracted.

Time point reported: blood 4 weeks post-SBRT, at nephrectomy. Treatment indicated: 15 Gy SBRT to primary tumor, nephrectomy 4 weeks later. Nephrectomy followed 15 Gy stereotactic body radiation by 4 weeks. Profiling relied on immunoSEQ multiplex PCR, and the TCRdb table lists in-frame clones only, not all of them. This sample has approximately 65,000 clones, with around 80% found just once. Sequences were derived from blood, sampled from a patient whose treatment included radiotherapy and nephrectomy. This clonotype was obtained from a man between 60 and 75 years old with renal cell carcinoma.

The CDR3 DNA reads TGTGCCAGTAGTATCACTGGGACAGGACCCGGCTACACCTTC. Translation gives CASSITGTGPGYTF. This sequence joins TRBV19 and TRBJ1-2; 8 nucleotides agree with TRBD1. This CDR3 is 14 amino acids long. Germline CDR1 reads LNHDA; CDR2 reads SQIVND (reference sequence). After removal of 3 bases from V and 8 bases from J, the junction contained 8 bases not matched to a gene.